The 7 T cell receptor beta chains presented below share a single source sample, sequenced in a study of CD8 T cells in Susac syndrome. RNA, at about 0.45 to 1 ug, was reverse transcribed with random hexamers. TCRdb re-called the immunoSEQ multiplex PCR reads with MiXCR, one entry per CDR3 protein. The data contain 170,000 or so distinct CDR3 sequences, 85% to 95% of them seen just once; the ten biggest clones take up 0.15% to 0.2%. The sample consisted of CD8+ T cells from PBMCs. These receptors originate from a human donor with multiple sclerosis.

The chain uses TRBV3-1 and TRBJ1-1, with D possibly being TRBD1 (5 bases). The CDR3 runs 14 residues. V was pared by 1 base and J by 7 bases, with 13 bases between. Germline assignment: CDR1 LGHDT and CDR2 YNNKEL (reference sequence). CDR3 protein: CASSQVSGFDEAFF. Written as DNA, the CDR3 is TGTGCCAGCAGCCAAGTATCAGGGTTCGATGAAGCTTTCTTT.

The chain is built from TRBV7-2 and TRBJ2-7, with 8 bases aligning to TRBD1. V dropped 6 bases and J dropped 1; count of bases not matched to a gene: 5. The germline V gene encodes CDR1 SGHTA and CDR2 FQGNSA. The CDR3 is 14 amino acids. Here the CDR3 reads CASRADRVSYEQYF. CDR3 coding DNA: TGTGCCAGCAGGGCGGACAGGGTTTCCTACGAGCAGTACTTC.

The chain recombines TRBV11-2 with TRBJ2-3; 9 bases map to TRBD2. CDR1 is SGHAT, CDR2 FQNNGV, per germline. V was pared by 9 bases and J by 0 bases, with 25 bases of the junction left unmatched. The CDR3 has 21 amino acids. The CDR3 loop reads CASPLYLSSGKGDTSTDTQYF. The DNA of the CDR3 is TGTGCCAGTCCCCTCTATCTCTCTAGCGGGAAAGGGGATACTAGCACAGATACGCAGTATTTT.

The V call is TRBV5-6, the J call TRBJ2-1, with 10 bases lining up with TRBD1. The CDR3 is 15 residues long. Germline lookup yields CDR1 SGHDT and CDR2 YYEEEE. The V segment lost 4 bases and the J segment 4 bases; nucleotides outside the gene matches: 5. The CDR3 sequence: CASSVGTGDYNEQFF. CDR3 nucleotides: TGTGCCAGCAGCGTAGGGACAGGGGATTACAATGAGCAGTTCTTC. Drawing the rest from reference TRBV5-6 and TRBJ2-1, the complete variable domain is DAGVTQSPTHLIKTRGQQVTLRCSPKSGHDTVSWYQQALGQGPQFIFQYYEEEERQRGNFPDRFSGHQFPNYSSELNVNALLLGDSALYLCASSVGTGDYNEQFFGPGTRLTVL.

The V gene is TRBV25-1, the J gene TRBJ1-1; perhaps TRBD1 as D (6 bases). The CDR3 spans 14 residues. The germline V gene has CDR1 MGHDK and CDR2 SYGVNS. The ends were cut back, 6 bases at V and 3 bases at J, with 14 bases in the middle. This CDR3 reads CASRVGGAHTEAFF. In nucleotides, the CDR3 is TGTGCCAGCAGGGTTGGGGGGGCCCACACTGAAGCTTTCTTT.

The chain recombines TRBV7-3 with TRBJ2-3; TRBD2 agrees at 8 bases. The V segment lost 9 bases and the J segment 0 bases; nucleotides outside the gene matches: 2. Germline lookup yields CDR1 SGHTA and CDR2 FQGTGA. This CDR3 is 13 amino acids long. CDR3 region: CASSGASTDTQYF. Here the CDR3 DNA reads TGTGCCAGTAGCGGGGCTAGCACAGATACGCAGTATTTT.

The CDR3 loop is CATSSRDLLTGELFF. As DNA, the CDR3 is TGTGCCACCAGCAGCCGGGACTTGCTCACCGGGGAGCTGTTTTTT. The chain has TRBV15 and TRBJ2-2, with D possibly TRBD2 on 6 matching bases. Trimming left V 3 bases short and J 4 bases short, with 12 bases between. Germline V lookup: CDR1 LNHNV, CDR2 YYDKDF (reference sequence). This CDR3 region has 15 residues. The entire variable domain, with the rest obtained from reference TRBV15 and TRBJ2-2, is as follows: DAMVIQNPRYQVTQFGKPVTLSCSQTLNHNVMYWYQQKSSQAPKLLFHYYDKDFNNEADTPDNFQSRRPNTSFCFLDIRSPGLGDTAMYLCATSSRDLLTGELFFGEGSRLTVL.